The TCR beta chain under discussion was sequenced for a study of blood T cells in healthy people across ages. Sample-barcoded 5' priming and a J-beta primer mix drove a second PCR of roughly 6 to 12 cycles. Using its own MiXCR run on the 5' RACE reads, TCRdb lists one record per CDR3 protein. The sample records 800,000 or so distinct CDR3 sequences, approximately 67% being singletons. From germline, CDR1 is LGHDT and CDR2 YNNKEL (reference sequence). The CDR3 is made up of 14 amino acids. V shed 4 bases and J shed 2 bases, with 11 bases lying between them. This TCR came from a man younger than 45 in good health. The rearrangement links TRBV3-1 to TRBJ2-5; D is perhaps TRBD1 (5 bases). Sequences were obtained from blood. CDR3 protein: CASSLSRQQETQYF. DNA for the CDR3: TGTGCCAGCAGCCTCAGCAGACAGCAAGAGACCCAGTACTTC.